These 13 T cell receptor beta chains share one sample of origin, sequenced in a study of blood T cell repertoires in COVID-19. Some clones are missing from TCRdb's copy, which holds only in-frame ones; the method was immunoSEQ multiplex PCR. The data show 110,000 or so clones, with approximately 81% seen just once and approximately 13% held by the top ten. The specimen sequenced was peripheral blood. These receptors came from a human donor in a cohort sampled during active COVID-19.

The chain combines TRBV5-1 with TRBJ2-1; no definite D call. This CDR3 comprises 14 residues. V lost 0 bases to trimming and J lost 1 base, with 5 bases between them. Germline V gene lookup returns CDR1 SGHRS and CDR2 YFSETQ. CDR3 sequence: CASSLDSSYNEQFF. In nucleotides, the CDR3 is TGCGCCAGCAGCTTGGACAGTTCCTACAATGAGCAGTTCTTC. Variable domain in full (rest from reference TRBV5-1 and TRBJ2-1): KAGVTQTPRYLIKTRGQQVTLSCSPISGHRSVSWYQQTPGQGLQFLFEYFSETQRNKGNFPGRFSGRQFSNSRSEMNVSTLELGDSALYLCASSLDSSYNEQFFGPGTRLTVL.

This chain links TRBV6-6 with TRBJ1-5, with 8 positions matching TRBD1. Trimming took 5 bases from V and 5 from J; bases not matched to a gene: 11. Looked up from germline, CDR1 is MNHNY and CDR2 is SVGAGI (reference sequence). The CDR3 loop spans 16 amino acids. Here the CDR3 reads CASSPRDRSGDQPQHF. DNA for the CDR3: TGTGCCAGCAGTCCCCGGGACAGGTCTGGCGATCAGCCCCAGCATTTT.

The chain recombines TRBV5-6 with TRBJ1-3; D is undetermined. The CDR3 spans 15 residues. V was trimmed by 2 bases and J by 0 bases, leaving 9 bases between them. CDR1 is SGHDT and CDR2 is YYEEEE in the germline V gene. In DNA form, the CDR3 reads TGTGCCAGCAGCTTACTTATCCACTCTGGAAACACCATATATTTT. Protein product: CASSLLIHSGNTIYF.

The chain recombines TRBV7-9 with TRBJ2-7, with 8 bases aligning to TRBD1. This CDR3 has 15 residues. In germline, CDR1 is SEHNR, CDR2 FQNEAQ (reference sequence). V shed 4 bases and J 6 bases; nucleotides not matched to a gene: 11. The CDR3 coding sequence is TGTGCCAGCAGCTCCAGGGGGCCCCTCTTGGGCGAGCAGTACTTC. The encoded protein is CASSSRGPLLGEQYF.

This clone was seen only a few times. The rearrangement uses TRBV6-5 and TRBJ1-3; D gene ambiguous. CDR3 length: 13 amino acids. The germline V and J ends were trimmed by 5 bases and 1 base, with 6 bases remaining between them. The germline CDR1 and CDR2 sequences are MNHEY and SVGAGI. Here the CDR3 reads CASSRESGNTIYF. The CDR3 nucleotides read TGTGCCAGCAGTCGGGAATCTGGAAACACCATATATTTT.

This clone appeared once. CDR3 bases: TGCAGCGTCGGGGGGGGTGAAAAACTGTTTTTT. Its protein product is CSVGGGEKLFF. The chain is built from TRBV29-1 and TRBJ1-4, with D tentatively TRBD1 (5 bases). Trimming removed 6 bases from V and 7 bases from J, with 9 bases in between. The CDR3 covers 11 residues. Germline CDR1 SQVTM, CDR2 ANQGSEA. Together with reference TRBV29-1 and TRBJ1-4, the CDR3 gives the full variable domain: SAVISQKPSRDICQRGTSLTIQCQVDSQVTMMFWYRQQPGQSLTLIATANQGSEATYESGFVIDKFPISRPNLTFSTLTVSNMSPEDSSIYLCSVGGGEKLFFGSGTQLSVL.

The chain is built from TRBV10-3 and TRBJ2-3; TRBD1 aligns across 8 bases. This CDR3 is built from 14 residues. The germline V gene has CDR1 ENHRY and CDR2 SYGVKD. With 9 bases clipped from V and 0 bases from J, the junction kept 5 bases outside the gene matches. CDR3 region: CAITDRASTDTQYF. The CDR3 DNA reads as TGTGCCATAACGGACAGGGCAAGCACAGATACGCAGTATTTT.

The rearrangement uses TRBV7-9 and TRBJ1-1; 7 bases are shared with TRBD1. CDR1 is SEHNR and CDR2 is FQNEAQ in the germline V gene (reference sequence). The CDR3 sequence is 15 residues long. Unmatched junction bases numbered 7, after V lost 5 bases and J lost 1 base. The CDR3 DNA reads as TGTGCCAGCAGCGCGTACAGGGGCTCGAACACTGAAGCTTTCTTT. This sequence encodes CASSAYRGSNTEAFF.

The V and J genes are TRBV6-5 and TRBJ2-7; D is unclear. The CDR3 length is 13 residues. The ends were cut back, 11 bases at V and 0 bases at J, with 14 bases in the middle. Germline CDR1 MNHEY, CDR2 SVGAGI. CDR3 sequence reads: CAALDWSSYEQYF. CDR3 DNA sequence: TGTGCCGCGTTAGACTGGAGCTCCTACGAGCAGTACTTC.

The chain employs TRBV2 and TRBJ2-1; 7 positions match TRBD2. CDR3 length: 16 residues. From germline, CDR1 is SNHLY and CDR2 FYNNEI. The V segment lost 2 bases and the J segment 5 bases; nucleotides outside the gene matches: 9. DNA of the CDR3: TGTGCCAGCAGTGAAACCCCGCGACTAGCTGACAATGAGCAGTTCTTC. Amino acids: CASSETPRLADNEQFF. Based on the CDR3 plus reference TRBV2 and TRBJ2-1, the full variable domain is EPEVTQTPSHQVTQMGQEVILRCVPISNHLYFYWYRQILGQKVEFLVSFYNNEISEKSEIFDDQFSVERPDGSNFTLKIRSTKLEDSAMYFCASSETPRLADNEQFFGPGTRLTVL.

The rearrangement joins TRBV5-1 to TRBJ1-5, with 7 bases lining up with TRBD1. Germline V gene data show CDR1 as SGHRS and CDR2 as YFSETQ. J gave up 6 bases and V 0 bases, and 3 bases lay outside the gene matches. This CDR3 contains 14 residues. CDR3 sequence reads: CASSLEGAGQPQHF. Written as DNA, the CDR3 is TGCGCCAGCAGCTTGGAGGGGGCCGGTCAGCCCCAGCATTTT. The full variable domain, rest sourced from reference TRBV5-1 and TRBJ1-5, is KAGVTQTPRYLIKTRGQQVTLSCSPISGHRSVSWYQQTPGQGLQFLFEYFSETQRNKGNFPGRFSGRQFSNSRSEMNVSTLELGDSALYLCASSLEGAGQPQHFGDGTRLSIL.

The chain links TRBV19 to TRBJ1-1, with 10 positions matching TRBD1. V lost 6 bases and J lost 5; bases outside the gene matches: 6. This CDR3 comprises 14 residues. Germline V gene lookup returns CDR1 LNHDA and CDR2 SQIVND (reference sequence). CDR3 loop: CASSGTGVRTEAFF. The DNA for the CDR3 is TGTGCCAGTAGCGGGACAGGGGTTAGGACTGAAGCTTTCTTT.

V is TRBV7-6 and J is TRBJ2-7; tentative D call: TRBD2 (7 bases). Germline CDR1 reads SGHVS; CDR2 reads FNYEAQ. The CDR3 consists of 15 residues. The V gene lost 0 bases and the J gene lost 7 bases, with 16 bases spanning the gap. CDR3 in amino acids: CASSLATGLAGEQYF. DNA for the CDR3: TGTGCCAGCAGCTTAGCAACAGGGTTAGCGGGTGAGCAGTACTTC.